This T cell receptor (beta chain) was recovered during a study (dated by TCRdb to 2015 to 2016). The library was built by means of RT-PCR. This sample was sequenced with an Illumina MiSeq. TCRdb reanalyzed the raw reads on its own, using fastp at Q25 for trimming and MiXCR for clone calling, and kept in-frame beta chains. Merged by CDR3 protein, the rows form single entries marked with the most common genes and DNA. The sample table shows about 680,000 distinct CDR3 sequences, and approximately 15% are seen once. The leading ten clones occupy about 3.9% of the sample. A distance of 18 bases separates the germline ends of V and J, which lose 1 base and 3 bases respectively. Per the germline V gene, SGHNT is the CDR1 and YENEEA is the CDR2. The CDR3 has 18 amino acids, counting the end cysteine and phenylalanine. Only the CDR3 DNA stays, 54 bases, in frame from base 1. A word on this clonotype: Its cognate antigen has yet to be identified. No base qualities exist here, and no much larger clone lies one base off it.

The sample was memory CD4+ T cells from blood. The source of this sequence is a female donor in good health, serving as a healthy control. The V gene is TRBV11-3 and the J gene is TRBJ2-2; the D region is possibly TRBD1 or TRBD2, each matching across 6 bases. DNA sequence: TGTGCCAGCAGCTTAGGCCCCTTTGGGGGGCCCTACACCGGGGAGCTGTTTTTT. Translation gives CASSLGPFGGPYTGELFF.